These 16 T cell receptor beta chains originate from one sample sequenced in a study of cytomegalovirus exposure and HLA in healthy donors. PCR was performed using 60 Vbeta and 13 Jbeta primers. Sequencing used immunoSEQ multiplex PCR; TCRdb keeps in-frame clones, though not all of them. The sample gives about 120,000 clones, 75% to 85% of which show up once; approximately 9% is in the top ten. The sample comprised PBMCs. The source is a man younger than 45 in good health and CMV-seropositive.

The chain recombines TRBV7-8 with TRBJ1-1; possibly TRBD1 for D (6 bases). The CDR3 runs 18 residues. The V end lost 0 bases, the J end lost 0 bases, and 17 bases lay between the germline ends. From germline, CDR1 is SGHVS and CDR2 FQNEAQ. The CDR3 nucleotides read TGTGCCAGCAGCTTAGCCCCAAGGGGGGGTCGCCTGAACACTGAAGCTTTCTTT. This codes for CASSLAPRGGRLNTEAFF. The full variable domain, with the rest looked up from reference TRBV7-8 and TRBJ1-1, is GAGVSQSPRYKVAKRGQDVALRCDPISGHVSLFWYQQALGQGPEFLTYFQNEAQLDKSGLPSDRFFAERPEGSVSTLKIQRTQQEDSAVYLCASSLAPRGGRLNTEAFFGQGTRLTVV.

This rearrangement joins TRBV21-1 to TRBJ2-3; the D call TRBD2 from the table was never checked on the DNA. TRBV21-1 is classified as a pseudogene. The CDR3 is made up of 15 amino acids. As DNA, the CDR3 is TGTGCCAGCAGAAGGAAGGTCAAGGGAGCAGATACGCAGTATTTT. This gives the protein CASRRKVKGADTQYF.

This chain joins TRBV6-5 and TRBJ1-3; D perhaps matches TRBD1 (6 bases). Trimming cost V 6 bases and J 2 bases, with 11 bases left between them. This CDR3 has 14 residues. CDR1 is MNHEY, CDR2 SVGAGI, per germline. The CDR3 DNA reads TGTGCCAGCAGGGCAACAGGGACTGGAAACACCATATATTTT. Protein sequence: CASRATGTGNTIYF.

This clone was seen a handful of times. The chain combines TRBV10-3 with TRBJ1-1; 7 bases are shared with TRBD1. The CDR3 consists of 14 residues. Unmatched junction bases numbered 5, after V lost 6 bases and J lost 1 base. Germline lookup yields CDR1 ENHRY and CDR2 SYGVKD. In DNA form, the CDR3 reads TGTGCCATCAGCCTGACAGGGCAGAACACTGAAGCTTTCTTT. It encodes CAISLTGQNTEAFF.

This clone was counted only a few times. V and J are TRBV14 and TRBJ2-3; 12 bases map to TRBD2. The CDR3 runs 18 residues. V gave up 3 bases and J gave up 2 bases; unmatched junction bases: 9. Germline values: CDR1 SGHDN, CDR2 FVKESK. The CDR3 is CASSQELLAGGPTDTQYF. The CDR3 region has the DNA TGTGCCAGCAGCCAGGAATTACTAGCGGGGGGACCCACAGATACGCAGTATTTT.

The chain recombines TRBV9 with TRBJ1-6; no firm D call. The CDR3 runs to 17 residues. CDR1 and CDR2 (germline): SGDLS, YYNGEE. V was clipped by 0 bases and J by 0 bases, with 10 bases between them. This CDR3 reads CASSVGGSSSYNSPLHF. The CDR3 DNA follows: TGTGCCAGCAGCGTAGGCGGTAGTAGCTCCTATAATTCACCCCTCCACTTT.

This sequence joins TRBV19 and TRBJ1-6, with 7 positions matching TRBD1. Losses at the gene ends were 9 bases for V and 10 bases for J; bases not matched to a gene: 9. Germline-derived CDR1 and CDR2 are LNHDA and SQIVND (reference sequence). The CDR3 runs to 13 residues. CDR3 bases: TGTGCCAGCAAAACGGGACAGCGGTCACCCCTCCACTTT. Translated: CASKTGQRSPLHF.

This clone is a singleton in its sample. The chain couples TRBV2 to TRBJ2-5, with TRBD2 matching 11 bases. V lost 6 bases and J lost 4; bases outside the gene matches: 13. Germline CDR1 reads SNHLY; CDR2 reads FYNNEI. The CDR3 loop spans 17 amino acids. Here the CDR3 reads CASSLRLAGWVGETQYF. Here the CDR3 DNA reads TGTGCCAGCAGCTTAAGACTAGCGGGGTGGGTTGGAGAGACCCAGTACTTC.

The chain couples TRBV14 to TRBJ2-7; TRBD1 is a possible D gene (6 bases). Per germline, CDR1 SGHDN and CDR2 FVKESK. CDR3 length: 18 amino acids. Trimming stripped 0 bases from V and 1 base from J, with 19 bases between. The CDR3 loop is CASSQESPSPGTSYEQYF. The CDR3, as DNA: TGTGCCAGCAGCCAAGAGTCCCCCAGCCCAGGGACATCCTACGAGCAGTACTTC.

The CDR3 is CAISESEGRDLGTGELFF. In DNA form, the CDR3 reads TGTGCCATCAGTGAGTCGGAGGGTCGTGACTTGGGCACCGGGGAGCTGTTTTTT. The chain links TRBV10-3 to TRBJ2-2; D might be TRBD2 (6 bases). The CDR3 has 18 amino acids. V was cut by 0 bases and J by 4 bases, with 18 bases left in between. In germline, CDR1 is ENHRY, CDR2 SYGVKD.

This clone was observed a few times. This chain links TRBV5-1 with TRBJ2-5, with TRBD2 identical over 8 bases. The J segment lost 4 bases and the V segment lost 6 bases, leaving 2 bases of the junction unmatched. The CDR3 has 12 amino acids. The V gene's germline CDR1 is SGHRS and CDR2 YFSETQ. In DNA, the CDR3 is TGCGCCAGCAAGAGCGGGGGAGAGACCCAGTACTTC. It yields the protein CASKSGGETQYF. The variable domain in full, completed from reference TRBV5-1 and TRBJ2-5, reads KAGVTQTPRYLIKTRGQQVTLSCSPISGHRSVSWYQQTPGQGLQFLFEYFSETQRNKGNFPGRFSGRQFSNSRSEMNVSTLELGDSALYLCASKSGGETQYFGPGTRLLVL.

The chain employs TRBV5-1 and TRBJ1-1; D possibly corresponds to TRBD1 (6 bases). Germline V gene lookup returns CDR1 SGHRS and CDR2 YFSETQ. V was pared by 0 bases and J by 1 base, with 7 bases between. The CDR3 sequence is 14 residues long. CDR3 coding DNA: TGCGCCAGCAGCTTGGTACAGGGGAACACTGAAGCTTTCTTT. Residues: CASSLVQGNTEAFF.

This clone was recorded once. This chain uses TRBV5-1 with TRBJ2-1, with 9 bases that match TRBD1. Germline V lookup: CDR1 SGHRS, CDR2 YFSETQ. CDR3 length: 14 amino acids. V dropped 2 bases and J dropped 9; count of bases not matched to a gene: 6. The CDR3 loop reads CASSLNRGRAEQFF. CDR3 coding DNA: TGCGCCAGCAGCTTAAACAGGGGGCGCGCTGAGCAGTTCTTC.

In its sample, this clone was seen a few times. DNA for the CDR3: TGTGCCAGCAGTTTGGGACTAGCGGGCACCGGGGAGCTGTTTTTT. Amino acid sequence: CASSLGLAGTGELFF. The V and J genes are TRBV27 and TRBJ2-2, with 12 bases matching TRBD2. The CDR3 is 15 residues long. Germline CDR1 MNHEY, CDR2 SMNVEV (reference sequence). V was pared by 3 bases and J by 4 bases, with 0 bases of the junction left unmatched.

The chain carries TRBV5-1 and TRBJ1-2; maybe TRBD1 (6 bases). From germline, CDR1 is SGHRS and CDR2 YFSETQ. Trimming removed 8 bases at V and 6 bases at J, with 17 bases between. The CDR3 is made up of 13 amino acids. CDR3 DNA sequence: TGCGCCAGTAACGGGGCAGGGGACCATGGCTACACCTTC. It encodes CASNGAGDHGYTF.

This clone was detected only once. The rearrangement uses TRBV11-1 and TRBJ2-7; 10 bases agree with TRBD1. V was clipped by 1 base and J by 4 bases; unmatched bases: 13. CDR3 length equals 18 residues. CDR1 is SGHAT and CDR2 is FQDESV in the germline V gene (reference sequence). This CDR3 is CASSLGPSPGTGDYEQYF. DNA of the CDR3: TGTGCCAGCAGCTTAGGTCCTAGTCCCGGGACAGGGGATTACGAGCAGTACTTC.